Following are 7 T cell receptor beta chains from one sample sequenced in a study of T cells in tumors after PD-1 blockade. Clones were sequenced by immunoSEQ multiplex PCR, and TCRdb holds only the in-frame ones, with some missing. Of some 47,000 clones in the sample, more than 70% were seen once. The material was PBMCs, obtained before anti-PD-1 treatment. The source is a human donor with basal cell carcinoma.

The chain carries TRBV10-3 and TRBJ1-2, with D uncertain. Per germline, CDR1 ENHRY and CDR2 SYGVKD. This CDR3 has 12 amino acids. V was trimmed by 10 bases and J by 0 bases, leaving 9 bases between them. The DNA for the CDR3 is TGTGCCAGCGACGGAGCTAACTATGGCTACACCTTC. Its protein product is CASDGANYGYTF.

The CDR3 DNA follows: TGTGCCTGGACCACAGGGCCGTCAGGCGAGCAGTACTTC. Its translation: CAWTTGPSGEQYF. The J gene is TRBJ2-7, the V gene TRBV30; TRBD1 is a possible D gene (6 bases). Germline CDR1 and CDR2: GTSNPN and SVGIG (reference sequence). The CDR3 extends over 13 amino acids. Trimming removed 4 bases from V and 6 bases from J, with 16 bases in between.

The chain combines TRBV5-1 with TRBJ2-5; no clear D gene. The CDR3 totals 16 residues. V dropped 0 bases and J dropped 1 base, with 13 bases sitting between them. Germline CDR1 and CDR2: SGHRS and YFSETQ. CDR3 in DNA: TGCGCCAGCAGCTTGGTAGGCGTATCGGGCCAAGAGACCCAGTACTTC. It codes for CASSLVGVSGQETQYF.

The chain links TRBV7-3 to TRBJ1-5, with D maybe TRBD1 (5 bases). The CDR3 totals 17 residues. Trimming shortened V by 7 bases and J by 3 bases, and 22 bases separated the two germline ends. Per the germline V gene, CDR1 is SGHTA and CDR2 is FQGTGA. CDR3 sequence reads: CASTVPWLSGTNQPQHF. The CDR3, as DNA: TGTGCCAGCACCGTCCCCTGGCTATCAGGGACCAATCAGCCCCAGCATTTT.

V gene TRBV27 combines with J gene TRBJ1-3; no reliable D call. The CDR3 covers 14 residues. Looked up from germline, CDR1 is MNHEY and CDR2 is SMNVEV (reference sequence). V lost 6 bases, J lost 2 bases, and 11 bases lay in between. The CDR3 region has the DNA TGTGCCAGCAGCCTCATTGGGGCTGGAAACACCATATATTTT. It yields the protein CASSLIGAGNTIYF.

V and J are TRBV15 and TRBJ2-7; no firm D call. Per germline, CDR1 LNHNV and CDR2 YYDKDF (reference sequence). The V end was cut by 0 bases, the J end by 2 bases, with 14 bases between. This CDR3 spans 16 amino acids. CDR3 nucleotides: TGTGCCACCAGCAGAGATAGACACGCCATACCCTACGAGCAGTACTTC. Protein sequence: CATSRDRHAIPYEQYF.

V and J are TRBV2 and TRBJ2-7, with D tentatively TRBD1 or TRBD2 (6 bases each). Trimming shortened V by 5 bases and J by 4 bases, and 15 bases separated the two germline ends. The CDR3 sequence is 14 residues long. Germline loops: CDR1 SNHLY, CDR2 FYNNEI. The CDR3 protein is CASSRDGGGYEQYF. The DNA of the CDR3 is TGTGCCAGCAGTCGAGACGGGGGCGGTTACGAGCAGTACTTC.